This T cell receptor beta chain comes out of a study of beta chain features in type 1 diabetes. Study context: Sorted cells numbering roughly 100,000,000 were examined across all samples. Findings and limits, study-wide: The analysis here could not establish whether HLA type shapes TCRB rearrangement.

This CDR3 contains 14 residues. V shed 0 bases and J shed 3 bases, with 7 bases lying between them. Germline assignment: CDR1 SGHRS and CDR2 YFSETQ. A few counts support this clone. Its antigen is unknown. Cell sorting via CD45RO/CCR7/CD25/CD127/CD95/CD27 was performed to obtain CD4+ naive, central memory, regulatory and stem cell-like memory cells. Isolated RNA was reverse transcribed in full, so expressed TCRB transcripts were sequenced. About 3.57 million reads per sample were averaged for naive, central memory and regulatory samples. Profiling relied on immunoSEQ multiplex PCR, and the TCRdb table lists in-frame clones only, not all of them. In the table there are a few hundred thousand clones, 30% of which are singletons.

J is TRBJ2-1 and V is TRBV5-1; D tentatively reads TRBD1 or TRBD2 (5 bases each). The sequence was collected from a man younger than 35 in good health. Material for sequencing was naive CD4+ T cells from blood. CDR3 sequence: CASSLVGVYNEQFF. The DNA for the CDR3 is TGCGCCAGCAGCTTGGTGGGGGTCTACAATGAGCAGTTCTTC.